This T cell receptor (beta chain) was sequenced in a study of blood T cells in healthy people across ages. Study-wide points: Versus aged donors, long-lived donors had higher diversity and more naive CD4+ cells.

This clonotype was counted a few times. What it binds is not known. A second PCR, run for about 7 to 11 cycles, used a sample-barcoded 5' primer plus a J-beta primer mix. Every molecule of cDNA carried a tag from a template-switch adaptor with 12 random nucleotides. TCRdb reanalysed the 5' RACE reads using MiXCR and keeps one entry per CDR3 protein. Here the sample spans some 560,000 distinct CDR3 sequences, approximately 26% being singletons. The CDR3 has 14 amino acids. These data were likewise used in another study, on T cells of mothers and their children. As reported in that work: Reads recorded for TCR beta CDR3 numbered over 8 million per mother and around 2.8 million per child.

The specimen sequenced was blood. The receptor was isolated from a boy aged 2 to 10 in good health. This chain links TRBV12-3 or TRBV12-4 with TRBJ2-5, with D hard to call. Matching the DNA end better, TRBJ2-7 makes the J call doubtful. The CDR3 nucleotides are TGTGCCAGCAGTTTACGGGCCGTGGCCTACGAGCAGTACTTC. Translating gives CASSLRAVAYEQYF.